Sequencing of this T cell receptor beta chain was carried out in a study of OX40 agonist ivuxolimab in advanced cancers. Study at large: Dose-escalation cases comprised hepatocellular carcinoma, melanoma, renal cell or head and neck cancer.

Study-wide results and limits: Among T cells, CD8+ cells averaged more expanded clones than CD4+ cells.

This CDR3 comprises 14 residues. From germline, CDR1 is SGHVS and CDR2 FNYEAQ. After removal of 0 bases from V and 8 bases from J, the junction contained 2 bases not matched to a gene. This clone was counted between two and nine times. What it recognizes is unknown. The repertoire was sequenced with immunoSEQ multiplex PCR; TCRdb's copy has only in-frame clones and lacks some. The sample lists some 65,000 clones, nearly 90% seen once, with around 11% in the top ten. A history of autoimmune disease or systemic immunosuppression excluded patients. At baseline, cycle 4 day 1, and cycle 7 day 1, blood was sampled.

Sequencing used CD4+ or CD8+ T cells sorted from blood, obtained in a trial of the OX40 agonist ivuxolimab. The receptor comes from an adult with an advanced solid tumor such as melanoma, head and neck, liver or kidney cancer. The chain joins TRBV7-6 to TRBJ2-1, with 9 bases identical to TRBD2. CDR3 in DNA: TGTGCCAGCAGCTTAGCTAGCGGGGGAGATGAGCAGTTCTTC. Protein sequence: CASSLASGGDEQFF.